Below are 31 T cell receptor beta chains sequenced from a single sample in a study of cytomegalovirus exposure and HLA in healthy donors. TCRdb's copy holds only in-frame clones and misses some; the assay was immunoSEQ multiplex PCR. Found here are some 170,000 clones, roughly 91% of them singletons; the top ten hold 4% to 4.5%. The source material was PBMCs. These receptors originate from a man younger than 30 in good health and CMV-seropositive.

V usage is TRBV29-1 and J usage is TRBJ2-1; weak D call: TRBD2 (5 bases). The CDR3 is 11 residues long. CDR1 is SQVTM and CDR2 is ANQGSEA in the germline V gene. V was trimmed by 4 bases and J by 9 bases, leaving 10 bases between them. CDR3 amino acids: CSVAPDSEQFF. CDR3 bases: TGCAGCGTTGCCCCGGACTCTGAGCAGTTCTTC.

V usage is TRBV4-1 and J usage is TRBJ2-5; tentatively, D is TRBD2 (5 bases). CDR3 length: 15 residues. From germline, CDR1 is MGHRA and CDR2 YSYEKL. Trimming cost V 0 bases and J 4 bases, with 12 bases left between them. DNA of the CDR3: TGCGCCAGCAGCCAAGAATCGGTTGGAGGAGAGACCCAGTACTTC. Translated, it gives CASSQESVGGETQYF.

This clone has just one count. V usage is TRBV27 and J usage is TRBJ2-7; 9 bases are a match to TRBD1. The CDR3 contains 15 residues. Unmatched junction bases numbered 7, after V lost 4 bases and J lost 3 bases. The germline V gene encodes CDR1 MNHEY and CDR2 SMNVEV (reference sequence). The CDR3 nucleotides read TGTGCCAGCAGTTCGAGACAGGGGGTACGCTACGAGCAGTACTTC. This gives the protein CASSSRQGVRYEQYF.

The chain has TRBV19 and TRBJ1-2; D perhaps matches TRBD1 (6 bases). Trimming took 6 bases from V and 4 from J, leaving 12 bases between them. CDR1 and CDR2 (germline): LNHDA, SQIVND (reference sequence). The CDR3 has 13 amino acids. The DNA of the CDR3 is TGTGCCAGTAGGTCAGGGGCCCCCTATGGCTACACCTTC. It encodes CASRSGAPYGYTF.

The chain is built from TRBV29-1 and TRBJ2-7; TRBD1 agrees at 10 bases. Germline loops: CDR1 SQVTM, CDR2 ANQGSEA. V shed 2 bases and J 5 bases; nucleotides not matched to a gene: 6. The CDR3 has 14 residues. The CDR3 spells CSVETGTGANEQYF. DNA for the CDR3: TGCAGCGTTGAAACCGGGACAGGGGCCAACGAGCAGTACTTC.

CDR3 coding DNA: TGTGCCAGCAGCTTAGGGCGGGAGAGGTACCAAGAGACCCAGTACTTC. It codes for CASSLGRERYQETQYF. The V call is TRBV7-8, the J call TRBJ2-5; 7 bases fit TRBD2. The CDR3 runs to 16 residues. J lost 0 bases, V lost 1 base, and 5 bases had no gene match. Germline V gene lookup returns CDR1 SGHVS and CDR2 FQNEAQ.

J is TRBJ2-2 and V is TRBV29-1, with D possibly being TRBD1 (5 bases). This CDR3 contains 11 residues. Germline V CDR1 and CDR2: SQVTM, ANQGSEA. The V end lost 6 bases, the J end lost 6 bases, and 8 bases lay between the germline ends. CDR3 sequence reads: CSVETAGELFF. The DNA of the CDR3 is TGCAGCGTCGAGACAGCCGGGGAGCTGTTTTTT.

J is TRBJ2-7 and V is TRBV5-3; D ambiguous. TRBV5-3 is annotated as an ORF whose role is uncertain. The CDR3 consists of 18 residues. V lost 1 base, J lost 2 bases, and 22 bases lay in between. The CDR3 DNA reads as TGTGCCAGAAGCTTGTCATTTCCTTACACAACTACTACCTACGAGCAGTACTTC. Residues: CARSLSFPYTTTTYEQYF.

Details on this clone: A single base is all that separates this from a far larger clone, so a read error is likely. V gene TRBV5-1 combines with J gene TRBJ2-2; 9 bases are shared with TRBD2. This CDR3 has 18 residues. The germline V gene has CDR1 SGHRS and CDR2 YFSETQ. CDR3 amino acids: CTSSLMASGMTNTGELFF. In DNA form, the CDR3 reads TGCACCAGCAGCTTGATGGCTAGCGGGATGACTAACACCGGGGAGCTGTTTTTT.

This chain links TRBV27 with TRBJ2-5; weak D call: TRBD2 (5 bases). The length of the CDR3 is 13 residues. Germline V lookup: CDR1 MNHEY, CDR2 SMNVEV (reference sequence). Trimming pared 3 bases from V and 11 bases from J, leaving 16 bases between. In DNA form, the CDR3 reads TGTGCCAGCAGTTTGATCTACCCTGGGGAGCAGTACTTC. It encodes CASSLIYPGEQYF.

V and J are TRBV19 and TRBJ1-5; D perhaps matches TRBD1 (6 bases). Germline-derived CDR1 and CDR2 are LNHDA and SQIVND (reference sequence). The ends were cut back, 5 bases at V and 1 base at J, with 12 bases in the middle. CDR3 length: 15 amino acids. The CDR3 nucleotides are TGTGCCAGTAGTTCCCAGGGGATAAGCAATCAGCCCCAGCATTTT. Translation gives CASSSQGISNQPQHF.

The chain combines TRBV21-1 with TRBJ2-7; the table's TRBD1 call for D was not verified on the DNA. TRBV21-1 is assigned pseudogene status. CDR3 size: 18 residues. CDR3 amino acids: CASSKSRALHSHSYEQYF. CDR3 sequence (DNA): TGTGCCAGCAGCAAATCCAGGGCCCTGCACAGCCACTCCTACGAGCAGTACTTC.

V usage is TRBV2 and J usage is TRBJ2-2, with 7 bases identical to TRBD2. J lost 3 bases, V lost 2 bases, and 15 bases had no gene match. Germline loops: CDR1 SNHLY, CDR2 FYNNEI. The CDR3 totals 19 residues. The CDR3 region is CASSEPRKPLSGYTGELFF. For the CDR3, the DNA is TGTGCCAGCAGTGAACCGCGAAAGCCGCTTAGCGGGTACACCGGGGAGCTGTTTTTT.

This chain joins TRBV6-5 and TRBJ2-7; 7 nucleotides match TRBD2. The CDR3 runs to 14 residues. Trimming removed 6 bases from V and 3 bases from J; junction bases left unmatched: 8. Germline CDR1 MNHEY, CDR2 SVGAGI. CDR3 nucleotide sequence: TGTGCCAGCAGCTGGACTAGTACTCTCTACGAGCAGTACTTC. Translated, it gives CASSWTSTLYEQYF.

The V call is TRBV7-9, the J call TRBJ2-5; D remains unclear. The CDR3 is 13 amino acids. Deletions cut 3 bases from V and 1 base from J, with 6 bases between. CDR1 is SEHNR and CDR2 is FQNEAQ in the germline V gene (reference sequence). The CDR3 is CASSFNIQETQYF. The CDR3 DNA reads TGTGCCAGCAGCTTCAACATCCAAGAGACCCAGTACTTC.

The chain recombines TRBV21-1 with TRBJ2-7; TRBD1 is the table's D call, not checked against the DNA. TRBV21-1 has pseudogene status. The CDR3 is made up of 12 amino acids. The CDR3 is CASSRDSYEQYF. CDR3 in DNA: TGTGCCAGCAGCAGGGACAGTTACGAGCAGTACTTC.

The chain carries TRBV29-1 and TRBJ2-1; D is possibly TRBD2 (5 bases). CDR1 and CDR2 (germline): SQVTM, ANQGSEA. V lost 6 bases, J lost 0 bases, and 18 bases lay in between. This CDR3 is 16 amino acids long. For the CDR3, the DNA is TGCAGCGTCCAAGGGTCTAGCCGAAGCTCCTACAATGAGCAGTTCTTC. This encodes CSVQGSSRSSYNEQFF.

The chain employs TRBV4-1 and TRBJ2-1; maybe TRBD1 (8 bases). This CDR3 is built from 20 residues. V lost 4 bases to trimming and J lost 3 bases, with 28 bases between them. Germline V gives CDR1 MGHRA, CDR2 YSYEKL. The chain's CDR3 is CASSLKGGERDRTYYNEQFF. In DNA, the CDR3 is TGCGCCAGCAGCCTAAAGGGAGGGGAGCGGGACAGGACCTACTACAATGAGCAGTTCTTC.

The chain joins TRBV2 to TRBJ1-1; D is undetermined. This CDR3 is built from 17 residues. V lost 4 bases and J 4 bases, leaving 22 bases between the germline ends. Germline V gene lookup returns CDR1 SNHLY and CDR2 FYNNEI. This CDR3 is CASSGSLLGSLGTEAFF. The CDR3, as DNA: TGTGCCAGCAGTGGGAGCCTTTTAGGGAGTTTAGGCACTGAAGCTTTCTTT.

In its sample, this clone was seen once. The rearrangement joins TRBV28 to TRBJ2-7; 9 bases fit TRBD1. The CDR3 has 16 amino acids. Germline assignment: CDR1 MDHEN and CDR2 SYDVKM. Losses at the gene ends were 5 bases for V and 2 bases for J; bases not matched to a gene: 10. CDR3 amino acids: CASSLVRDRDTYEQYF. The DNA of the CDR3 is TGTGCCAGCAGTCTTGTCCGGGACAGGGACACCTACGAGCAGTACTTC.

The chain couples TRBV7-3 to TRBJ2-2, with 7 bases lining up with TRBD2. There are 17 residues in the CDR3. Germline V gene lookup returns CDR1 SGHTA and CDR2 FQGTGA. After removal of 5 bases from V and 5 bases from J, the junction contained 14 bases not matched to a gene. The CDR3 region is CASSLGVAGAWTGELFF. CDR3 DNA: TGTGCCAGCAGCCTGGGGGTGGCGGGAGCGTGGACCGGGGAGCTGTTTTTT. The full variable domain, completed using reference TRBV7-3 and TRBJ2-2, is GAGVSQTPSNKVTEKGKYVELRCDPISGHTALYWYRQSLGQGPEFLIYFQGTGAADDSGLPNDRFFAVRPEGSVSTLKIQRTERGDSAVYLCASSLGVAGAWTGELFFGEGSRLTVL.

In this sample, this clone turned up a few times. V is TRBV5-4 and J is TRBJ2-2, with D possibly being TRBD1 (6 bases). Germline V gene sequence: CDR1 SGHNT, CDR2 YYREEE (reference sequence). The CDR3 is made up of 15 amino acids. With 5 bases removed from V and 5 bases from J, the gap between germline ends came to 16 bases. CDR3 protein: CASRERPTGTGELFF. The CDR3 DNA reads TGTGCCAGCAGGGAAAGACCGACAGGAACCGGGGAGCTGTTTTTT.

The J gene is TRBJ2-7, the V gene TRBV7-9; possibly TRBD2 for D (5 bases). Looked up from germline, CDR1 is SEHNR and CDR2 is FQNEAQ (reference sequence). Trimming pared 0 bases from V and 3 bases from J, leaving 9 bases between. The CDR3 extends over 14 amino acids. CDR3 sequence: CASSLARVSYEQYF. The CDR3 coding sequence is TGTGCCAGCAGCTTAGCGCGGGTCAGCTACGAGCAGTACTTC.

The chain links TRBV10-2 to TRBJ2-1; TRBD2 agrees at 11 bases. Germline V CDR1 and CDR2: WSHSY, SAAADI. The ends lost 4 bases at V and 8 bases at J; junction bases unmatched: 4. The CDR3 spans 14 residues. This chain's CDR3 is CASSVSGRGYEQFF. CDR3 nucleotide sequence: TGCGCCAGCAGTGTTAGCGGGAGGGGTTATGAGCAGTTCTTC.

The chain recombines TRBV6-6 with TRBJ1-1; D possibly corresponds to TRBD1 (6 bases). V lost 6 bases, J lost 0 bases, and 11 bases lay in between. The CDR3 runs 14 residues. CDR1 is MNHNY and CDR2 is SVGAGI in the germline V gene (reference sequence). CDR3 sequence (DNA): TGTGCCAGCAGAAACCAGGGGATGAACACTGAAGCTTTCTTT. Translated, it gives CASRNQGMNTEAFF.

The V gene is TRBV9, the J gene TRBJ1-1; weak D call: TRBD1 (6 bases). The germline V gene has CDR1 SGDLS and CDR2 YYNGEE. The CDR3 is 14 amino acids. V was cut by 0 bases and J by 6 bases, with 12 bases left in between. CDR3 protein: CASSVGQGLAEAFF. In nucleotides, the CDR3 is TGTGCCAGCAGCGTAGGCCAGGGGTTGGCTGAAGCTTTCTTT.

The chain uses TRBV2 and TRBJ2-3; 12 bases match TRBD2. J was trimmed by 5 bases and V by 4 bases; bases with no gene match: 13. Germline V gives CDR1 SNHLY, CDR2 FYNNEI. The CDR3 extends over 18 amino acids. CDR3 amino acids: CASSGLAGAPPRGDTQYF. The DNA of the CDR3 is TGTGCCAGCAGTGGACTAGCGGGAGCCCCCCCCCGGGGAGATACGCAGTATTTT.

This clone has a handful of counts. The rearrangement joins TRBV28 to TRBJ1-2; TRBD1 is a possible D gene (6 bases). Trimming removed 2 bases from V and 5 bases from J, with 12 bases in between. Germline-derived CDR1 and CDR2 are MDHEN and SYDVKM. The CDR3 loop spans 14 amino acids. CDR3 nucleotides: TGTGCCAGCAGTTTAACCCGACAGGAGTATGGCTACACCTTC. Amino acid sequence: CASSLTRQEYGYTF.

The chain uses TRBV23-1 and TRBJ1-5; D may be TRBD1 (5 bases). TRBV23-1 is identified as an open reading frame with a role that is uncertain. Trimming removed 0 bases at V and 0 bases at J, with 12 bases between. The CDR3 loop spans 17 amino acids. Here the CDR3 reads CASSQSSQGYSNQPQHF. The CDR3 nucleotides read TGCGCCAGCAGTCAATCGAGCCAGGGATATAGCAATCAGCCCCAGCATTTT.

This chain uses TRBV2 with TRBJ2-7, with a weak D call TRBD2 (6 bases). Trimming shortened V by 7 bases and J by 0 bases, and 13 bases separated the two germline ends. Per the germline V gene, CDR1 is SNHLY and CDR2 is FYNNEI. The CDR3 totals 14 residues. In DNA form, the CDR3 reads TGTGCCAGCACTTTGGCTAGCGCCTCCTACGAGCAGTACTTC. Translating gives CASTLASASYEQYF.

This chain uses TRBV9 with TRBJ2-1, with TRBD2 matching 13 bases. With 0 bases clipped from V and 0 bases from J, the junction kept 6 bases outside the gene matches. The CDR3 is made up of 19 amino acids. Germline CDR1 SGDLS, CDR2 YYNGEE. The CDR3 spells CASSVVLAGGRSSYNEQFF. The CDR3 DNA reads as TGTGCCAGCAGCGTAGTACTAGCGGGAGGGCGGAGCTCCTACAATGAGCAGTTCTTC.